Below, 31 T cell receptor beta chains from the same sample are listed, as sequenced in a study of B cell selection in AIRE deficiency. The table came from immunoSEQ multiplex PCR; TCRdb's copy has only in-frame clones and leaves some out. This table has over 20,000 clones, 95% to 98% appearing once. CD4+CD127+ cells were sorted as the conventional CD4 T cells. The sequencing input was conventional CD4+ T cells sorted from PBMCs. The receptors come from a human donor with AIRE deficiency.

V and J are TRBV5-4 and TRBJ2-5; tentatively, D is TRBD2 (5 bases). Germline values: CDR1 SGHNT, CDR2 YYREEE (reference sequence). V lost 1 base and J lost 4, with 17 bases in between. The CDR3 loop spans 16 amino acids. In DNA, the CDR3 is TGTGCCAGCAGCTTGAAGGTCCAGACTAAAAGAGAGACCCAGTACTTC. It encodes CASSLKVQTKRETQYF.

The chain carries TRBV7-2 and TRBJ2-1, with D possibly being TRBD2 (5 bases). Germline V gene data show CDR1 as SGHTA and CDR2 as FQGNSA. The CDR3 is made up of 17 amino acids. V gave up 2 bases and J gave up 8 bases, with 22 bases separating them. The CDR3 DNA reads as TGTGCCAGCAGCTTATGGGAAACCGTAGTGGCGGGTCATGAGCAGTTCTTC. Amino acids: CASSLWETVVAGHEQFF.

As DNA, the CDR3 is TGTGCCAGCAGTTCGGCCCTTCGTGCCGGGGAGCAGTACTTC. Translated, it gives CASSSALRAGEQYF. V usage is TRBV6-6 and J usage is TRBJ2-7; D gene ambiguous. Germline CDR1 MNHNY, CDR2 SVGAGI (reference sequence). The CDR3 sequence is 14 residues long. Trimming cost V 4 bases and J 7 bases, with 17 bases left between them.

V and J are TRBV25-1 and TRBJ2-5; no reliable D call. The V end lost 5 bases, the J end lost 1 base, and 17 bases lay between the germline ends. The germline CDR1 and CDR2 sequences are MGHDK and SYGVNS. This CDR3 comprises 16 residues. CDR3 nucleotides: TGTGCCAGCAGTAAACTAATTAGTGGGGTCCAAGAGACCCAGTACTTC. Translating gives CASSKLISGVQETQYF.

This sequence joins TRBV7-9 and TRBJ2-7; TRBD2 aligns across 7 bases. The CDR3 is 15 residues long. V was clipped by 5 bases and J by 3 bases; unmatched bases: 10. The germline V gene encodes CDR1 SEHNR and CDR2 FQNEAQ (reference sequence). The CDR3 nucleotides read TGTGCCAGCAGCCCTACGAGGCGGGAGAACTACGAGCAGTACTTC. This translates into CASSPTRRENYEQYF.

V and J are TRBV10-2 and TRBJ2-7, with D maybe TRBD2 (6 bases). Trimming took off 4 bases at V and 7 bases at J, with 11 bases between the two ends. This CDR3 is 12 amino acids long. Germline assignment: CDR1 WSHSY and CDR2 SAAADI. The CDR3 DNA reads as TGCGCCAGCAGTGGGGACTCGCAGGAGCAGTACTTC. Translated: CASSGDSQEQYF.

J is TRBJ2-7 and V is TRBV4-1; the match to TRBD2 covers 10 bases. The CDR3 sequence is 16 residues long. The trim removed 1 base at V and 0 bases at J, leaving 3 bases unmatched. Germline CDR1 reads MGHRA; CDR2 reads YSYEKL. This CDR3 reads CASSQGPSGSSYEQYF. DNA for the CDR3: TGCGCCAGCAGCCAAGGACCTAGCGGGAGCTCCTACGAGCAGTACTTC.

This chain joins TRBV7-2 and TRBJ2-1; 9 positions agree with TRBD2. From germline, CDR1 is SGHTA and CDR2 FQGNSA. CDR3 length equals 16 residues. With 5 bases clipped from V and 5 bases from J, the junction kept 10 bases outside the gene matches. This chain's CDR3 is CASSTKPGLAHNEQFF. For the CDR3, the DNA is TGTGCCAGCAGCACAAAACCGGGACTAGCCCACAATGAGCAGTTCTTC.

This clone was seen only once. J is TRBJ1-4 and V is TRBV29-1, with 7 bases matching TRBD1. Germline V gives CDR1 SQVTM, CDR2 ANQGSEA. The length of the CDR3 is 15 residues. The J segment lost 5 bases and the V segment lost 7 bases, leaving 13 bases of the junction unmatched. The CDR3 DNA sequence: TGCAGCGCCGGAGCCATGGGACAGAGGAATGAAAAACTGTTTTTT. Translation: CSAGAMGQRNEKLFF.

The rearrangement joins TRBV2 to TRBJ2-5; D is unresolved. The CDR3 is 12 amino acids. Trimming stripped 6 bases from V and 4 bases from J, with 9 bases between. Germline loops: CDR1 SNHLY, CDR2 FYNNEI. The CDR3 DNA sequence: TGTGCCAGCAGGTGGGGTCCAGAGACCCAGTACTTC. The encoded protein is CASRWGPETQYF.

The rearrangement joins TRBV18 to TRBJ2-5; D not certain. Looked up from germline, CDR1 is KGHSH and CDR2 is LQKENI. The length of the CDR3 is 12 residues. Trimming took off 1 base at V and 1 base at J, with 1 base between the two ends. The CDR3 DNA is TGTGCCAGCTCACCACTCCAAGAGACCCAGTACTTC. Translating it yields CASSPLQETQYF.

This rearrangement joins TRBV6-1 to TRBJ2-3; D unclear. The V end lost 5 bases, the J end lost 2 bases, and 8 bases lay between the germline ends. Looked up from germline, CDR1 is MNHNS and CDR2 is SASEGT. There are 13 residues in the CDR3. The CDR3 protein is CASSLTVTDTQYF. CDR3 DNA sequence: TGTGCCAGCAGTTTAACAGTCACAGATACGCAGTATTTT.

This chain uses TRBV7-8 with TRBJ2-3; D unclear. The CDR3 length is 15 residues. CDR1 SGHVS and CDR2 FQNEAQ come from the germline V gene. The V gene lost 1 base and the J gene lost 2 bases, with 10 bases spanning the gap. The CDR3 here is CASSLGRFDTDTQYF. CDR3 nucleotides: TGTGCCAGCAGCTTAGGGCGTTTCGACACAGATACGCAGTATTTT.

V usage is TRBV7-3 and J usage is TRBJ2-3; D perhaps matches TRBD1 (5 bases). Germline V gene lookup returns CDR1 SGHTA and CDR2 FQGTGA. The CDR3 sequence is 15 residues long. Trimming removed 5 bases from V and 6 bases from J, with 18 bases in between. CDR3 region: CASSATVGFADTQYF. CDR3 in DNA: TGTGCCAGCAGCGCGACAGTCGGATTTGCGGATACGCAGTATTTT.

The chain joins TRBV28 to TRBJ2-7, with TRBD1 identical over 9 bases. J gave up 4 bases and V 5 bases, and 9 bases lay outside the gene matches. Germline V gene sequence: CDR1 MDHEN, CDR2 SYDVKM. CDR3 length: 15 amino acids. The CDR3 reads CASSGAGTGMYEQYF. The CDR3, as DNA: TGTGCCAGCAGTGGAGCCGGGACAGGGATGTACGAGCAGTACTTC.

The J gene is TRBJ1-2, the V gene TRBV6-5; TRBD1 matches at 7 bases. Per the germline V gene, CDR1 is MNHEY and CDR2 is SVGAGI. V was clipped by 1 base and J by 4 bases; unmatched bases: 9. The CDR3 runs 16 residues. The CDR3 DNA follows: TGTGCCAGCAGTTACTTGGCAGGGGGATTACCCTATGGCTACACCTTC. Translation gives CASSYLAGGLPYGYTF.

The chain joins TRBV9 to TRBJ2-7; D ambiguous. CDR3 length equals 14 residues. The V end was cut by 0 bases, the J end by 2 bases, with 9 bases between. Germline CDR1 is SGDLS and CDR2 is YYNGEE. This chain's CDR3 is CASSVVAATYEQYF. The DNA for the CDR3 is TGTGCCAGCAGCGTAGTAGCAGCAACCTACGAGCAGTACTTC.

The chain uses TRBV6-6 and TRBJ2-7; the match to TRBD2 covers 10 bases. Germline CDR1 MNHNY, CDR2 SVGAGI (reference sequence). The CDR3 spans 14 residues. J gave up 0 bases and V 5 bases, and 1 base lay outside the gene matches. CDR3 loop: CASSRLAGSYEQYF. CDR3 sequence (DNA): TGTGCCAGCAGTAGACTAGCGGGCTCCTACGAGCAGTACTTC.

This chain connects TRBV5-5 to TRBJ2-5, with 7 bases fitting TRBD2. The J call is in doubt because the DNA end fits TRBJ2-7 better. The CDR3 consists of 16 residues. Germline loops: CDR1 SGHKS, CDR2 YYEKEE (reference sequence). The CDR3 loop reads CASSLAAGGSSYEQYF. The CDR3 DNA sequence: TGTGCCAGCAGCTTGGCCGCGGGCGGGAGCTCCTACGAGCAGTACTTC.

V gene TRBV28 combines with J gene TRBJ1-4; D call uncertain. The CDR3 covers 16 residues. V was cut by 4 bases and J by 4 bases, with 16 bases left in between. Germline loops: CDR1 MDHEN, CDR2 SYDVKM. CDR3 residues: CASSSPTGDGNEKLFF. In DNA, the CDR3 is TGTGCCAGCAGTTCCCCCACGGGCGACGGTAATGAAAAACTGTTTTTT.

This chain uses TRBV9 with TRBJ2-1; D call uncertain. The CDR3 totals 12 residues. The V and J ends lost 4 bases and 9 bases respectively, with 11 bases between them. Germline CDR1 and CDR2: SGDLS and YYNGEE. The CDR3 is CASSPTWGEQFF. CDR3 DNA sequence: TGTGCCAGCAGCCCCACGTGGGGTGAGCAGTTCTTC.

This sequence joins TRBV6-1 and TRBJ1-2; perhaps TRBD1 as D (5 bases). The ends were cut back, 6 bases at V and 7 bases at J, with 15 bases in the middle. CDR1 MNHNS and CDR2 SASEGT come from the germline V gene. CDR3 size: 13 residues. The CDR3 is CASRSGTARGYTF. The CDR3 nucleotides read TGTGCCAGCAGGAGCGGGACTGCCCGTGGCTACACCTTC.

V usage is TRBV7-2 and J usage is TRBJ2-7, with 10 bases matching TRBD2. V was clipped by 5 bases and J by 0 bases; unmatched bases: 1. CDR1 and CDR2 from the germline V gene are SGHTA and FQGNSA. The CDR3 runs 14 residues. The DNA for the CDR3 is TGTGCCAGCAGCACTAGCGGGAACTCCTACGAGCAGTACTTC. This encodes CASSTSGNSYEQYF.

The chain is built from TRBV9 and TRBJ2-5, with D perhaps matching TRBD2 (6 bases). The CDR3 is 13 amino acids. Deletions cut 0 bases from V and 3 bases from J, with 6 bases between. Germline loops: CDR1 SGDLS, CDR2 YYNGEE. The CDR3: CASSVAGEETQYF. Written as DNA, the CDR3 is TGTGCCAGCAGCGTAGCGGGAGAAGAGACCCAGTACTTC.

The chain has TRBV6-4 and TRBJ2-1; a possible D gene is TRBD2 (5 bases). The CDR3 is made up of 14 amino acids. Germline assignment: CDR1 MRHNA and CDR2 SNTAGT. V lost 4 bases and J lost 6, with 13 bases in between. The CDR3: CASSVFEGTNEQFF. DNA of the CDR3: TGTGCCAGCAGTGTTTTTGAGGGAACCAATGAGCAGTTCTTC.

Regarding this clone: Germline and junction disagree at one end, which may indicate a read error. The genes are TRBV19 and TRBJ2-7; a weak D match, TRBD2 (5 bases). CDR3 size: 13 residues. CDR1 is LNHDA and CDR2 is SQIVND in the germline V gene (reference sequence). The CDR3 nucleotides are TGTGCCAATAGTCCCCGGACTGAACGCGAGCAGTACTTC. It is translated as CANSPRTEREQYF.

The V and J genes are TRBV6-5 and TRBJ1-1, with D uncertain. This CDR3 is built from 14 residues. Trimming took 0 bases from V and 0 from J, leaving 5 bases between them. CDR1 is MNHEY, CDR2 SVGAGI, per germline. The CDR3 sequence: CASSYSRVNTEAFF. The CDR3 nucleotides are TGTGCCAGCAGTTACTCGAGAGTGAACACTGAAGCTTTCTTT.

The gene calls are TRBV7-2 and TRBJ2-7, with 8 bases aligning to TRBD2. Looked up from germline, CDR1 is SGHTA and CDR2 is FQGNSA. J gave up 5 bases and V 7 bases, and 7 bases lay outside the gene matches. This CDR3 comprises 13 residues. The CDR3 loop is CASNQGTRNEQYF. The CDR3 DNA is TGTGCCAGCAACCAGGGGACTAGGAACGAGCAGTACTTC. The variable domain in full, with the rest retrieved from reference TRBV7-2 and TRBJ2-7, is GAGVSQSPSNKVTEKGKDVELRCDPISGHTALYWYRQSLGQGLEFLIYFQGNSAPDKSGLPSDRFSAERTGGSVSTLTIQRTQQEDSAVYLCASNQGTRNEQYFGPGTRLTVT.

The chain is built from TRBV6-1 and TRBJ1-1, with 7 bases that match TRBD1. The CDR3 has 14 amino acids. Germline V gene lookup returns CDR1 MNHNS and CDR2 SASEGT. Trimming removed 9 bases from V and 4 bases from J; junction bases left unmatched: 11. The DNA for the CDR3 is TGTGCCAGTACCTCGGGACAGATCCTCACTGAAGCTTTCTTT. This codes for CASTSGQILTEAFF.

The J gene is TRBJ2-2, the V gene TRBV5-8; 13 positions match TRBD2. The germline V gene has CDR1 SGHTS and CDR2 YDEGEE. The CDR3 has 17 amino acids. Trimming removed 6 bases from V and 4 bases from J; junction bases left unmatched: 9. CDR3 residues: CASIKRTSGSLTGELFF. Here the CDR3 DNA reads TGTGCCAGCATCAAAAGGACTAGCGGGAGTCTCACCGGGGAGCTGTTTTTT.

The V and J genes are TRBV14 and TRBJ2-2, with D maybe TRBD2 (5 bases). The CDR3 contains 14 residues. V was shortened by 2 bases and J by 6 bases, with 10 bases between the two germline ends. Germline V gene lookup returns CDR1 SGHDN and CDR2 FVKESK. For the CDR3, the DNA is TGTGCCAGCAGCCAATTATGGGAGTCCGGGGAGCTGTTTTTT. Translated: CASSQLWESGELFF.